Sequencing of this T cell receptor beta chain was carried out in a study of T cell responses to AZD1222 COVID-19 vaccine. Study-wide results and limits: Scientists sampled the repertoires only once the peak T cell response had passed.

The method was immunoSEQ multiplex PCR; TCRdb's version includes in-frame clones alone and lacks a portion of them. The sample holds 150,000 to 200,000 clones, 90% to 95% seen once. As for this clone: The antigen is undetermined.

The CDR3 spans 16 residues. Germline V gene sequence: CDR1 MNHNY, CDR2 SVGAGI (reference sequence). Trimming removed 1 base at V and 2 bases at J, with 11 bases between. The sequenced sample was peripheral blood, obtained on day 0 of AZD1222 vaccination. The rearrangement joins TRBV6-6 to TRBJ1-4; D is uncertain. This TCR derives from an adult in good health. The CDR3 region has the DNA TGTGCCAGCAGTTACTGGATTGGGAATACTAATGAAAAACTGTTTTTT. It translates to CASSYWIGNTNEKLFF.